This is a list of T cell receptor beta chains from one sample in a study of CD8+ T cells in alopecia areata. TCRdb's table, derived via immunoSEQ multiplex PCR, lists solely in-frame clones and lacks some. The sample has 180,000 or so clones; over 45% are singletons. The sample consisted of CD4+ T cells sorted from blood, taken at week 24, from a patient treated with tofacitinib. All receptors derive from a human donor with alopecia areata. Both conserved end residues are part of each CDR3. The order of the fields is CDR3 protein, CDR3 DNA, J gene, D gene, clone size, V gene. D genes are given only for firm matches. Where a row states a size, it is once, few, many or the class of an expanded clone; other rows omit it.

CDR3aa: CSAVQGNAYEQYF
CDR3nt: TGCAGCGCAGTACAGGGGAATGCCTACGAGCAGTACTTC
j_gene: TRBJ2-7
d_gene: TRBD1
abundance: -
v_gene: TRBV29-1

CDR3aa: CASRRGELLLDEQYF
CDR3nt: TGTGCCAGCAGACGTGGGGAATTGCTCCTGGACGAGCAGTACTTC
j_gene: TRBJ2-7
d_gene: -
abundance: few
v_gene: TRBV28

CDR3aa: CAWSVRGLAGTYEQYF
CDR3nt: TGTGCCTGGAGTGTACGGGGACTAGCGGGGACCTACGAGCAGTACTTC
j_gene: TRBJ2-7
d_gene: TRBD2
abundance: -
v_gene: TRBV30

CDR3aa: CASSRLRTDNSPLHF
CDR3nt: TGCGCCAGCAGTCGCCTTCGGACGGATAATTCACCCCTCCACTTT
j_gene: TRBJ1-6
d_gene: -
abundance: -
v_gene: TRBV23-1

CDR3aa: CAWTKLLAAQETQYF
CDR3nt: TGTGCCTGGACCAAATTACTAGCGGCCCAAGAGACCCAGTACTTC
j_gene: TRBJ2-5
d_gene: TRBD2
abundance: few
v_gene: TRBV30

CDR3aa: CASSLSFSQETQYF
CDR3nt: TGTGCCAGCAGCCTCTCTTTTAGCCAAGAGACCCAGTACTTC
j_gene: TRBJ2-5
d_gene: -
abundance: -
v_gene: TRBV5-4

CDR3aa: CASSPRDVYEQYF
CDR3nt: TGTGCCAGTAGTCCCCGGGACGTTTACGAGCAGTACTTC
j_gene: TRBJ2-7
d_gene: -
abundance: once
v_gene: TRBV19

CDR3aa: CASTSGRRTGELFF
CDR3nt: TGTGCCAGCACCTCAGGGAGGCGCACCGGGGAGCTGTTTTTT
j_gene: TRBJ2-2
d_gene: -
abundance: -
v_gene: TRBV7-2

CDR3aa: CASSYSSDGNSPLHF
CDR3nt: TGTGCCAGCAGTTACTCTTCGGACGGGAATTCACCCCTCCACTTT
j_gene: TRBJ1-6
d_gene: -
abundance: -
v_gene: TRBV6-5

CDR3aa: CASSLMSGSNYEQYF
CDR3nt: TGTGCCAGCAGCTTAATGTCTGGCAGTAACTACGAGCAGTACTTC
j_gene: TRBJ2-7
d_gene: -
abundance: -
v_gene: TRBV7-3

CDR3aa: CASRSGGGYGYTF
CDR3nt: TGTGCCAGCAGATCAGGGGGCGGGTATGGCTACACCTTC
j_gene: TRBJ1-2
d_gene: TRBD1
abundance: -
v_gene: TRBV25-1

CDR3aa: CASRWENIQYF
CDR3nt: TGTGCCAGCCGTTGGGAGAACATTCAGTACTTC
j_gene: TRBJ2-4
d_gene: -
abundance: few
v_gene: TRBV6-5

CDR3aa: CASSVGLTSGSTDTQYF
CDR3nt: TGTGCCAGCAGCGTAGGTTTGACTAGCGGGAGCACAGATACGCAGTATTTT
j_gene: TRBJ2-3
d_gene: TRBD2
abundance: -
v_gene: TRBV9

CDR3aa: CASSARSGYEQYF
CDR3nt: TGCGCCAGCAGCGCCCGCTCCGGCTACGAGCAGTACTTC
j_gene: TRBJ2-7
d_gene: -
abundance: few
v_gene: TRBV5-1

CDR3aa: CASSLRADEKLFF
CDR3nt: TGTGCCAGCTCACTACGGGCCGATGAAAAACTGTTTTTT
j_gene: TRBJ1-4
d_gene: -
abundance: few
v_gene: TRBV18

CDR3aa: CASSERAGGSPLHF
CDR3nt: TGTGCCAGCAGTGAACGTGCAGGAGGTTCACCCCTCCACTTT
j_gene: TRBJ1-6
d_gene: -
abundance: -
v_gene: TRBV6-1